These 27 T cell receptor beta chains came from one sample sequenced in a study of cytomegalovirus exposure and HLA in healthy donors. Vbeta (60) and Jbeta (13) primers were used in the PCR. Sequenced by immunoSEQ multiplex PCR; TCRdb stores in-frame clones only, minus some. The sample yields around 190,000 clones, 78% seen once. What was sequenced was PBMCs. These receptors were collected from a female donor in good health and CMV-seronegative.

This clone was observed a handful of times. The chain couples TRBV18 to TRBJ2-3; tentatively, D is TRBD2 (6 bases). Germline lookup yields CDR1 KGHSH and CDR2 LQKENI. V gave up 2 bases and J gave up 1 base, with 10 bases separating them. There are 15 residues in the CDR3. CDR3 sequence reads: CASSPMEGRTDTQYF. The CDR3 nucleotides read TGTGCCAGCTCACCAATGGAGGGGCGCACAGATACGCAGTATTTT.

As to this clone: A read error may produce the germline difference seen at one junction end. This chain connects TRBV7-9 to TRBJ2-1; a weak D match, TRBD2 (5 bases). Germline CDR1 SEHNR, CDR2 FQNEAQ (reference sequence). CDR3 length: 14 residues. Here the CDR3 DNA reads TGTTCCAGCAGCTCTACGGGGTCCTACAATGAGCAGTTCTTC. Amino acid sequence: CSSSSTGSYNEQFF.

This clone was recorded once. This CDR3 reads CASRDTRQQYF. CDR3 nucleotide sequence: TGTGCCAGCCGGGACACCCGCCAACAGTACTTC. The chain links TRBV2 to TRBJ2-5, with a possible D match to TRBD1 (6 bases). CDR3 length: 11 amino acids. CDR1 and CDR2 from the germline V gene are SNHLY and FYNNEI. With 8 bases removed from V and 11 bases from J, the gap between germline ends came to 15 bases.

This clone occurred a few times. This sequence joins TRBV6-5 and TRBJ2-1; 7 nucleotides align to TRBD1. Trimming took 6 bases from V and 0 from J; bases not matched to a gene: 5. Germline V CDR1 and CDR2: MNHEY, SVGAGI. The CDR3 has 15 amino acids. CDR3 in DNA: TGTGCCAGCAGAAGGGACAGTGCCTCCTACAATGAGCAGTTCTTC. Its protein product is CASRRDSASYNEQFF.

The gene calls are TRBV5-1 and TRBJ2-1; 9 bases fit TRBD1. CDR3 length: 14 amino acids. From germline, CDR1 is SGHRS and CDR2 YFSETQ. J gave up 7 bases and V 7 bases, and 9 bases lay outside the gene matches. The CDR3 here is CASRTGEGYNEQFF. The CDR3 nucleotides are TGCGCCAGCCGGACAGGGGAGGGGTATAATGAGCAGTTCTTC.

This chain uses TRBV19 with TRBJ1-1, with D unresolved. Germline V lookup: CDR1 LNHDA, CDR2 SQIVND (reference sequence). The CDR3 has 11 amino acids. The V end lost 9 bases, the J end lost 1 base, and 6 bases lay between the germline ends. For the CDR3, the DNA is TGTGCCAGGCCTAAGAACACTGAAGCTTTCTTT. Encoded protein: CARPKNTEAFF.

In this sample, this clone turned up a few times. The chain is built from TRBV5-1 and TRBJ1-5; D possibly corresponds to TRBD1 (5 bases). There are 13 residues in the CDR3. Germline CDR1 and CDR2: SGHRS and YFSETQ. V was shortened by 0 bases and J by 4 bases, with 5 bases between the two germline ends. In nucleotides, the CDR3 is TGCGCCAGCAGCTTGGGACAGAATCAGCCCCAGCATTTT. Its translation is CASSLGQNQPQHF.

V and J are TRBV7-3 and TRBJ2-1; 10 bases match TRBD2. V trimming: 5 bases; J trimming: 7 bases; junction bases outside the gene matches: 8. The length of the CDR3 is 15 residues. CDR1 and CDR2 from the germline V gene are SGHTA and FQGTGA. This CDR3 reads CASSPSWGLANEQFF. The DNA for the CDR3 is TGTGCCAGCAGCCCCAGCTGGGGACTAGCGAATGAGCAGTTCTTC.

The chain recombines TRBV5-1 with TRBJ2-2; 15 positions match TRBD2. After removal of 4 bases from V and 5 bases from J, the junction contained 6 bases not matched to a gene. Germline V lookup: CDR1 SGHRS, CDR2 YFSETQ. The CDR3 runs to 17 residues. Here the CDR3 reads CASSPGGLAGGTGELFF. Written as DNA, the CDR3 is TGCGCCAGCAGCCCGGGAGGACTAGCGGGGGGGACCGGGGAGCTGTTTTTT.

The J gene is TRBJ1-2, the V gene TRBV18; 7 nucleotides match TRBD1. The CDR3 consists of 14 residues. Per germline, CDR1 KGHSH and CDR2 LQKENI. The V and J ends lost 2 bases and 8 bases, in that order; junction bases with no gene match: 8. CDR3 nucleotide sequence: TGTGCCAGCTCACCAGGACAGGCCAAGGGGGGCTACACCTTC. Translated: CASSPGQAKGGYTF.

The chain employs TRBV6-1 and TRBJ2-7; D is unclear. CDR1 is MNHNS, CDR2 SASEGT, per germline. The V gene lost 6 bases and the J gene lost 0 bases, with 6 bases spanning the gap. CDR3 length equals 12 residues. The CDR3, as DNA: TGTGCCAGCAGGTCCTTCTCCTACGAGCAGTACTTC. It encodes CASRSFSYEQYF.

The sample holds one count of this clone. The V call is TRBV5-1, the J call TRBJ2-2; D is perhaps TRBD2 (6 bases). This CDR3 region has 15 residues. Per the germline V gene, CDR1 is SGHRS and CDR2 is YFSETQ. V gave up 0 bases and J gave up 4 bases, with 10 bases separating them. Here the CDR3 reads CASSLDSGGTGELFF. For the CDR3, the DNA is TGCGCCAGCAGCTTGGATAGCGGCGGCACCGGGGAGCTGTTTTTT.

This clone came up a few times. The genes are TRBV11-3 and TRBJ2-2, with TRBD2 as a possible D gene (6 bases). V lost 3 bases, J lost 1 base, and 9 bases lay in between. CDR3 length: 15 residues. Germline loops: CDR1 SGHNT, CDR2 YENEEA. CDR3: CASSFIGGNTGELFF. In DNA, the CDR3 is TGTGCCAGCAGCTTCATCGGGGGGAACACCGGGGAGCTGTTTTTT.

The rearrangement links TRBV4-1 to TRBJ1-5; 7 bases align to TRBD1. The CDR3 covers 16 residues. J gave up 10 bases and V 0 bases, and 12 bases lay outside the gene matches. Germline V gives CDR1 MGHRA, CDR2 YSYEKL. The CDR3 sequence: CASSQEGTANRGPQHF. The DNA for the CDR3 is TGCGCCAGCAGCCAAGAAGGGACAGCCAACCGGGGACCCCAGCATTTT.

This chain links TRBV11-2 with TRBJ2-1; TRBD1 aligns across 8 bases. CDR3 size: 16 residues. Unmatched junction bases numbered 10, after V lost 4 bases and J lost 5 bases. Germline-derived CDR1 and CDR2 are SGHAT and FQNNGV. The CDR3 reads CASSYPARGRDNEQFF. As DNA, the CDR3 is TGTGCCAGCAGCTACCCTGCCAGGGGGCGTGACAATGAGCAGTTCTTC.

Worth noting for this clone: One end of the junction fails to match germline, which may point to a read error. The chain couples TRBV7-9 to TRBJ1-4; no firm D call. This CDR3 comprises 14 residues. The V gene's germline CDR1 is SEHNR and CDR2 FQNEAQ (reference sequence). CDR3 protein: CSSSKAATNEKLFF. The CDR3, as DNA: TGTTCCAGCAGTAAAGCTGCAACTAATGAAAAACTGTTTTTT.

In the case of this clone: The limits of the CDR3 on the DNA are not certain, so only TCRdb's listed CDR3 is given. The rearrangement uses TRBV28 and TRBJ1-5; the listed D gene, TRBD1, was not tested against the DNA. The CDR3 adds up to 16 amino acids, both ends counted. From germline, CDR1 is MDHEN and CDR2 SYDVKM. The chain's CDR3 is CASSTSTVLFNQPQHF.

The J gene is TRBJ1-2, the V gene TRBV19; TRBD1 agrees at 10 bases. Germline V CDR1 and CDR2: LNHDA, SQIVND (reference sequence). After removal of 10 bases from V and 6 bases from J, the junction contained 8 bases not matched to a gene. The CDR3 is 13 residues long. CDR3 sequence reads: CATRQGAENGYTF. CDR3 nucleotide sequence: TGTGCCACGCGACAGGGGGCAGAAAATGGCTACACCTTC.

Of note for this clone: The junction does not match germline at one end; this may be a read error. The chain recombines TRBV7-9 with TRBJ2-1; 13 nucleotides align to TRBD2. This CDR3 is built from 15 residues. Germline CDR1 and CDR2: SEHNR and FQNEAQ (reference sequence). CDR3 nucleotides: TGTTCCAGCAGCTTAACTAGCGGGGGGGCCGGTGAGCAGTTCTTC. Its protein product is CSSSLTSGGAGEQFF.

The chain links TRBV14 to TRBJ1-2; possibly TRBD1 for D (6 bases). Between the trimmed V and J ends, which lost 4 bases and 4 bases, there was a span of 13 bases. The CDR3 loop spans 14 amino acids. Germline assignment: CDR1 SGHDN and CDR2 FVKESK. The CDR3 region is CASSRGQIFYGYTF. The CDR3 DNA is TGTGCCAGCAGCCGAGGACAGATTTTCTATGGCTACACCTTC.

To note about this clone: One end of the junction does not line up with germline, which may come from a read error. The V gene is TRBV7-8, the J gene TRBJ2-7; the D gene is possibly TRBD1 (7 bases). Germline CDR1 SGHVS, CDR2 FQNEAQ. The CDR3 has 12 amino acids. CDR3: CASTGGSRGGSF. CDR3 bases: TGTGCCAGCACAGGGGGGTCCAGAGGGGGCTCCTTC.

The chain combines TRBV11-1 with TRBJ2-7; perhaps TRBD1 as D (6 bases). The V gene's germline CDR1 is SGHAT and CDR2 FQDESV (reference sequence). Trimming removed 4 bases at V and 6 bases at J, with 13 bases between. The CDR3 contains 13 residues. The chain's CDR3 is CASSSTGFGEQYF. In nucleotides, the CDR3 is TGTGCCAGCAGCTCAACAGGGTTCGGCGAGCAGTACTTC.

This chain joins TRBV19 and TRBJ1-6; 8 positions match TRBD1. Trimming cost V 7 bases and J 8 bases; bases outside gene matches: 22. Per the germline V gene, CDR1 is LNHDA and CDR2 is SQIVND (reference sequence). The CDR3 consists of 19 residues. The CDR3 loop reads CASTQPPSSVRGLYSPLHF. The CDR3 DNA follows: TGTGCCAGTACCCAGCCCCCCTCGTCGGTCAGGGGGCTTTATTCACCCCTCCACTTT.

CDR3 bases: TGTGCCAGCAGTTTATTAGGGGTCGGCGAGCAGTACTTC. Protein product: CASSLLGVGEQYF. This chain connects TRBV28 to TRBJ2-7; TRBD1 is a possible D gene (5 bases). The germline gives CDR1 MDHEN, CDR2 SYDVKM. This CDR3 is 13 amino acids long. The V end was cut by 1 base, the J end by 6 bases, with 10 bases between.

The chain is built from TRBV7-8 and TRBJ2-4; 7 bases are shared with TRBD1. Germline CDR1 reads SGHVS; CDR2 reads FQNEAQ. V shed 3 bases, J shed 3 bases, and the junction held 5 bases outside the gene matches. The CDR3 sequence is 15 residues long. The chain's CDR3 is CASSLVAGGKNIQYF. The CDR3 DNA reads TGTGCCAGCAGCTTGGTGGCAGGGGGCAAAAACATTCAGTACTTC.

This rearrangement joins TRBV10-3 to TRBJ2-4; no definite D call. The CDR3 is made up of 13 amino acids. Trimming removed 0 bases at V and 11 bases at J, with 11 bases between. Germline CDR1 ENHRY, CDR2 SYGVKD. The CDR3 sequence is CAISESFSSFQYF. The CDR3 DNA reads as TGTGCCATCAGTGAGTCCTTTTCGAGTTTTCAGTACTTC.

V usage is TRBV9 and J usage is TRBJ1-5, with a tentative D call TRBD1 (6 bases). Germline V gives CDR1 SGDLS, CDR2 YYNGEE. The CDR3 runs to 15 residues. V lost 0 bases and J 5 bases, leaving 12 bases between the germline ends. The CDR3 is CASSVGGQSDQPQHF. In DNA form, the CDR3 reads TGTGCCAGCAGCGTAGGAGGACAGTCGGATCAGCCCCAGCATTTT.